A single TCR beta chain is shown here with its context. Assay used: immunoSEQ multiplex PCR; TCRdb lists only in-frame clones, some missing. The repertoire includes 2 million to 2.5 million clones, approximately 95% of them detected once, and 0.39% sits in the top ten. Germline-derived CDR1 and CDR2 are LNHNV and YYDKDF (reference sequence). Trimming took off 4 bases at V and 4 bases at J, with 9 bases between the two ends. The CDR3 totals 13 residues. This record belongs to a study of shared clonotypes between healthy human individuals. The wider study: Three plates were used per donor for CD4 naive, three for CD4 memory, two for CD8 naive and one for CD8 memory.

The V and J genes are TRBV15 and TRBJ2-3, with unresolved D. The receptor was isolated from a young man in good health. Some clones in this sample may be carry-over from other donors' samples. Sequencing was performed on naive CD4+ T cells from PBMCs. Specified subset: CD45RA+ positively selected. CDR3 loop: CATSKGRSDTQYF. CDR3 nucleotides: TGTGCCACCAGCAAGGGCAGATCAGATACGCAGTATTTT.